Listed below are T cell receptor beta chains from one sample, sequenced in a study of T cells in Graves' hyperthyroidism and ophthalmopathy. TCRdb reprocessed the multiplex PCR reads with MiXCR, giving one entry per CDR3 protein. Of 200,000 to 250,000 distinct CDR3 sequences in the sample, around 20% were seen once. Source material: blood. Source of these receptors: a man aged 35 to 55 with Graves' hyperthyroidism. Both conserved end residues are part of each CDR3. The D gene is left open where the match is weak. For some rows the clone size is stated as once, few or many, or as a class when expanded; others skip it.

v_gene: TRBV5-6
abundance: many
j_gene: TRBJ1-4
d_gene: TRBD1
CDR3aa: CASSRQGSTNEKLFF
CDR3nt: TGTGCCAGCAGCCGACAGGGGTCAACTAATGAAAAACTGTTTTTT

v_gene: TRBV9
abundance: NA
j_gene: TRBJ2-3
d_gene: NA
CDR3aa: CASSVVDYTDTQYF
CDR3nt: TGTGCCAGCAGCGTAGTGGACTACACAGATACGCAGTATTTT

v_gene: TRBV7-2
abundance: many
j_gene: TRBJ2-5
d_gene: TRBD2
CDR3aa: CASSLLAGGGETQYF
CDR3nt: TGTGCCAGCAGCTTACTAGCGGGGGGCGGAGAGACCCAGTACTTC

v_gene: TRBV11-2
abundance: many
j_gene: TRBJ1-1
d_gene: NA
CDR3aa: CASSHEREAFF
CDR3nt: TGTGCCAGCAGCCACGAGAGAGAAGCTTTCTTT

v_gene: TRBV7-3
abundance: many
j_gene: TRBJ2-1
d_gene: NA
CDR3aa: CASSLLVDEQFF
CDR3nt: TGTGCCAGCAGCTTATTGGTGGATGAGCAGTTCTTC

v_gene: TRBV11-2
abundance: few
j_gene: TRBJ2-2
d_gene: NA
CDR3aa: CASSLGGGYLNTGELFF
CDR3nt: TGTGCCAGCAGCTTAGGAGGGGGTTACTTGAACACCGGGGAGCTGTTTTTT

v_gene: TRBV19
abundance: NA
j_gene: TRBJ1-4
d_gene: TRBD1
CDR3aa: CASSPRQGSNEKLFF
CDR3nt: TGTGCCAGTAGTCCGAGACAGGGATCCAATGAAAAACTGTTTTTT

v_gene: TRBV11-2
abundance: NA
j_gene: TRBJ2-7
d_gene: NA
CDR3aa: CASSLDRDSYEQYF
CDR3nt: TGTGCCAGCAGCTTAGATAGAGACAGCTACGAGCAGTACTTC

v_gene: TRBV7-9
abundance: many
j_gene: TRBJ2-1
d_gene: NA
CDR3aa: CASSAGSGVYNEQFF
CDR3nt: TGTGCCAGCAGCGCCGGGTCAGGGGTATACAATGAGCAGTTCTTC

v_gene: TRBV5-1
abundance: once
j_gene: TRBJ2-2
d_gene: TRBD2
CDR3aa: CASSLEGLAANTGELFF
CDR3nt: TGCGCCAGCAGCTTGGAGGGACTAGCGGCCAACACCGGGGAGCTGTTTTTT

v_gene: TRBV19
abundance: few
j_gene: TRBJ2-6
d_gene: NA
CDR3aa: CASSIRAGISPGANVLTF
CDR3nt: TGTGCCAGTAGTATTCGCGCAGGCATCTCCCCTGGGGCCAACGTCCTGACTTTC

v_gene: TRBV6-2/TRBV6-3
abundance: many
j_gene: TRBJ2-7
d_gene: TRBD1
CDR3aa: CASKDRRTYEQYF
CDR3nt: TGTGCCAGCAAGGACAGGCGAACCTACGAGCAGTACTTC

v_gene: TRBV20-1
abundance: NA
j_gene: TRBJ2-7
d_gene: TRBD2
CDR3aa: CSASPTSGSSYEQYF
CDR3nt: TGCAGTGCTAGTCCGACTAGCGGGAGCTCCTACGAGCAGTACTTC

v_gene: TRBV30
abundance: many
j_gene: TRBJ1-3
d_gene: NA
CDR3aa: CAWRRGSGNTIYF
CDR3nt: TGTGCCTGGAGACGCGGCTCTGGAAACACCATATATTTT

v_gene: TRBV6-1
abundance: many
j_gene: TRBJ2-7
d_gene: TRBD2
CDR3aa: CASSRGASGTSGDSYEQYF
CDR3nt: TGTGCCAGCAGTCGGGGGGCCTCGGGGACTAGCGGGGACTCCTACGAGCAGTACTTC

v_gene: TRBV4-3
abundance: NA
j_gene: TRBJ1-1
d_gene: NA
CDR3aa: CASSRLREGTEAFF
CDR3nt: TGCGCCAGCAGCCGGCTCCGGGAGGGCACTGAAGCTTTCTTT

v_gene: TRBV14
abundance: many
j_gene: TRBJ2-1
d_gene: TRBD2
CDR3aa: CASSQDRTSGYNEQFF
CDR3nt: TGTGCCAGCAGCCAAGATAGAACTAGCGGGTACAATGAGCAGTTCTTC

v_gene: TRBV11-2
abundance: many
j_gene: TRBJ2-1
d_gene: TRBD2
CDR3aa: CASSLWTSGGRNEQFF
CDR3nt: TGTGCCAGCAGCCTCTGGACTAGCGGGGGGCGCAATGAGCAGTTCTTC

v_gene: TRBV12-3/TRBV12-4
abundance: many
j_gene: TRBJ1-2
d_gene: TRBD1
CDR3aa: CASSYRDSLYGYTF
CDR3nt: TGTGCCAGCAGTTACCGGGACAGCCTCTATGGCTACACCTTC

v_gene: TRBV6-1
abundance: many
j_gene: TRBJ2-2
d_gene: NA
CDR3aa: CASSEQDGELFF
CDR3nt: TGTGCCAGCAGTGAACAGGACGGGGAGCTGTTTTTT

v_gene: TRBV7-2
abundance: NA
j_gene: TRBJ1-1
d_gene: NA
CDR3aa: CASSPSQGMNTEAFF
CDR3nt: TGTGCCAGCAGCCCCTCACAGGGAATGAACACTGAAGCTTTCTTT

v_gene: TRBV11-2
abundance: NA
j_gene: TRBJ1-1
d_gene: TRBD1
CDR3aa: CASSPNRGGDTEAFF
CDR3nt: TGTGCCAGCAGCCCGAACAGGGGTGGGGACACTGAAGCTTTCTTT

v_gene: TRBV9
abundance: few
j_gene: TRBJ2-2
d_gene: NA
CDR3aa: CASSVVPEELFF
CDR3nt: TGTGCCAGCAGCGTAGTACCCGAGGAGCTGTTTTTT

v_gene: TRBV7-2
abundance: NA
j_gene: TRBJ1-2
d_gene: TRBD1
CDR3aa: CASSKLPGQNYGYTF
CDR3nt: TGTGCCAGCAGCAAGCTCCCGGGACAGAACTATGGCTACACCTTC

v_gene: TRBV7-6
abundance: NA
j_gene: TRBJ2-2
d_gene: NA
CDR3aa: CASSFRQPTGELFF
CDR3nt: TGTGCCAGCAGCTTCAGGCAGCCAACCGGGGAGCTGTTTTTT

v_gene: TRBV4-1
abundance: NA
j_gene: TRBJ1-5
d_gene: TRBD1
CDR3aa: CASSVKIGGRGDQPQHF
CDR3nt: TGCGCCAGCAGCGTTAAGATCGGGGGCAGGGGGGACCAGCCCCAGCATTTT

v_gene: TRBV7-8
abundance: many
j_gene: TRBJ1-5
d_gene: NA
CDR3aa: CASSPRGGTEHQPQHF
CDR3nt: TGTGCCAGCAGCCCACGGGGTGGCACCGAGCATCAGCCCCAGCATTTT

v_gene: TRBV5-1
abundance: many
j_gene: TRBJ1-1
d_gene: TRBD1
CDR3aa: CASSPTGAEVSEAFF
CDR3nt: TGCGCCAGCAGCCCTACAGGGGCTGAGGTATCTGAAGCTTTCTTT

v_gene: TRBV12-3/TRBV12-4
abundance: few
j_gene: TRBJ2-1
d_gene: NA
CDR3aa: CASAVRGGLNNEQFF
CDR3nt: TGTGCCAGCGCGGTGAGGGGGGGCCTGAACAATGAGCAGTTCTTC

v_gene: TRBV20-1
abundance: many
j_gene: TRBJ2-3
d_gene: TRBD2
CDR3aa: CSARGSGGAGTDTQYF
CDR3nt: TGCAGTGCTAGAGGTAGCGGGGGGGCTGGCACAGATACGCAGTATTTT

v_gene: TRBV7-9
abundance: NA
j_gene: TRBJ1-1
d_gene: NA
CDR3aa: CASRDGLNTEAFF
CDR3nt: TGTGCCAGCCGGGACGGACTGAACACTGAAGCTTTCTTT

v_gene: TRBV10-2
abundance: many
j_gene: TRBJ2-7
d_gene: NA
CDR3aa: CASSEALTGNEQYF
CDR3nt: TGCGCCAGCAGTGAGGCTCTTACGGGGAACGAGCAGTACTTC

v_gene: TRBV6-5
abundance: few
j_gene: TRBJ1-5
d_gene: NA
CDR3aa: CASSYSGVSNQPQHF
CDR3nt: TGTGCCAGCAGTTACTCGGGGGTTAGCAATCAGCCCCAGCATTTT

v_gene: TRBV7-9
abundance: many
j_gene: TRBJ2-3
d_gene: NA
CDR3aa: CASSHGTYAQYF
CDR3nt: TGTGCCAGCAGCCATGGGACTTATGCGCAGTATTTT

v_gene: TRBV6-1
abundance: NA
j_gene: TRBJ2-2
d_gene: TRBD2
CDR3aa: CASSPQLAGVITGELFF
CDR3nt: TGTGCCAGCAGCCCCCAACTAGCGGGGGTGATCACCGGGGAGCTGTTTTTT

v_gene: TRBV7-3
abundance: many
j_gene: TRBJ1-6
d_gene: TRBD1
CDR3aa: CASSSGTAYNSPLHF
CDR3nt: TGTGCCAGCAGCTCAGGGACAGCCTATAATTCACCCCTCCACTTT

v_gene: TRBV7-2
abundance: few
j_gene: TRBJ1-4
d_gene: NA
CDR3aa: CASSSRTATNEKLFF
CDR3nt: TGTGCCAGCAGCTCAAGGACAGCGACTAATGAAAAACTGTTTTTT

v_gene: TRBV20-1
abundance: many
j_gene: TRBJ2-1
d_gene: TRBD2
CDR3aa: CSAGTSGGAAYNEQFF
CDR3nt: TGCAGTGCCGGGACTAGCGGGGGGGCGGCCTACAATGAGCAGTTCTTC

v_gene: TRBV28
abundance: many
j_gene: TRBJ1-1
d_gene: NA
CDR3aa: CASTGTMNTEAFF
CDR3nt: TGTGCCAGCACAGGAACCATGAACACTGAAGCTTTCTTT

v_gene: TRBV2
abundance: medium-sized
j_gene: TRBJ2-7
d_gene: TRBD1
CDR3aa: CASSTTGGGGEQYF
CDR3nt: TGTGCCAGCAGTACAACAGGGGGCGGCGGGGAGCAGTACTTC

v_gene: TRBV20-1
abundance: many
j_gene: TRBJ2-5
d_gene: NA
CDR3aa: CSAKGRGFQETQYF
CDR3nt: TGCAGTGCCAAGGGACGCGGCTTCCAAGAGACCCAGTACTTC

v_gene: TRBV7-6
abundance: NA
j_gene: TRBJ2-1
d_gene: NA
CDR3aa: CASSTDNEQFF
CDR3nt: TGTGCCAGCAGCACGGACAATGAGCAGTTCTTC

v_gene: TRBV7-9
abundance: NA
j_gene: TRBJ1-1
d_gene: TRBD1
CDR3aa: CASSKTGTGSRTEAFF
CDR3nt: TGTGCCAGCAGCAAAACCGGGACAGGGTCTCGGACTGAAGCTTTCTTT

v_gene: TRBV19
abundance: NA
j_gene: TRBJ1-1
d_gene: NA
CDR3aa: CASKVGGVGTEAFF
CDR3nt: TGTGCCAGTAAGGTCGGGGGCGTTGGGACTGAAGCTTTCTTT

v_gene: TRBV6-2/TRBV6-3
abundance: NA
j_gene: TRBJ1-2
d_gene: NA
CDR3aa: CASSYGSGSLNYGYTF
CDR3nt: TGTGCCAGCAGTTACGGATCCGGGTCACTAAACTATGGCTACACCTTC

v_gene: TRBV4-3
abundance: many
j_gene: TRBJ2-1
d_gene: NA
CDR3aa: CASRRADEQFF
CDR3nt: TGCGCCAGCAGGCGGGCGGATGAGCAGTTCTTC

v_gene: TRBV5-1
abundance: many
j_gene: TRBJ1-5
d_gene: NA
CDR3aa: CASSLDGVASNQPQHF
CDR3nt: TGCGCCAGCAGCTTGGATGGGGTCGCGAGCAATCAGCCCCAGCATTTT

v_gene: TRBV7-2
abundance: many
j_gene: TRBJ1-1
d_gene: NA
CDR3aa: CASSTLGNTEAFF
CDR3nt: TGTGCCAGCAGCACTCTGGGGAACACTGAAGCTTTCTTT

v_gene: TRBV20-1
abundance: many
j_gene: TRBJ2-5
d_gene: NA
CDR3aa: CSTPDQGQETQYF
CDR3nt: TGCAGTACCCCAGACCAGGGACAAGAGACCCAGTACTTC

v_gene: TRBV24-1
abundance: NA
j_gene: TRBJ2-1
d_gene: TRBD1
CDR3aa: CATSDRGRPDEQFF
CDR3nt: TGTGCCACCAGTGACAGGGGGCGCCCCGATGAGCAGTTCTTC

v_gene: TRBV4-3
abundance: NA
j_gene: TRBJ2-7
d_gene: NA
CDR3aa: CASSQDQSLEQYF
CDR3nt: TGCGCCAGCAGCCAAGATCAATCCCTTGAGCAGTACTTC

v_gene: TRBV4-1
abundance: NA
j_gene: TRBJ1-1
d_gene: TRBD1
CDR3aa: CASSHYGQGATEAFF
CDR3nt: TGCGCCAGCAGCCACTACGGACAGGGAGCCACTGAAGCTTTCTTT

v_gene: TRBV2
abundance: many
j_gene: TRBJ2-7
d_gene: TRBD2
CDR3aa: CASSEGRGGYEQYF
CDR3nt: TGTGCCAGCAGTGAGGGTCGGGGGGGCTACGAGCAGTACTTC